Presented here are 23 T cell receptor beta chains from one specimen sequenced in a study of human T cells and chemical hapten exposure. Time point denoted: patch test 2, 6 weeks after DPC sensitization. This sample's treatment: therapeutic diphenylcyclopropenone sensitization with weekly scalp DPC. TCRdb used MiXCR to reprocess the RACE reads, holding one entry per CDR3 protein. Among 100,000 or so distinct CDR3 sequences listed, 9.5% to 12% were seen once. The input for sequencing was whole blood, taken in connection with sensitization to the hapten diphenylcyclopropenone (DPC). The receptors here all came from a man aged 35-49 years with alopecia areata. Some clones in this sample may be carry-over from other donors' samples.

CDR3 amino acids: CSAPAAAGATNEQFF. CDR3 bases: TGCAGTGCCCCAGCGGCGGCGGGAGCGACCAATGAGCAGTTCTTC. J is TRBJ2-1 and V is TRBV20-1, with 7 bases aligning to TRBD2. The V gene end was trimmed by 6 bases and the J gene end by 6 bases; junction bases not matched to a gene: 14. CDR3 length: 15 amino acids. The germline CDR1 and CDR2 sequences are DFQATT and SNEGSKA (reference sequence).

This sequence joins TRBV9 and TRBJ2-1; D not certain. Germline V gene sequence: CDR1 SGDLS, CDR2 YYNGEE. The CDR3 length is 14 residues. Trimming left V 0 bases short and J 8 bases short, with 12 bases between. For the CDR3, the DNA is TGTGCCAGCAGCGTAGGAGACCGCGGCGATGAGCAGTTCTTC. It yields the protein CASSVGDRGDEQFF.

The CDR3 DNA follows: TGTGCCAGCAGTAACTACCCGGGCATCGAAGCTTTCTTT. Translating it yields CASSNYPGIEAFF. The chain couples TRBV12-3 or TRBV12-4 to TRBJ1-1; D remains unclear. V was pared by 5 bases and J by 8 bases, with 15 bases between. The CDR3 runs 13 residues.

The V and J genes are TRBV28 and TRBJ2-1, with TRBD2 matching over 7 bases. V trimming: 10 bases; J trimming: 0 bases; junction bases outside the gene matches: 3. The CDR3 sequence is 13 residues long. Germline CDR1 is MDHEN and CDR2 is SYDVKM. CDR3 in DNA: TGTGCCACGCGGGAGAGCTCCTACAATGAGCAGTTCTTC. The encoded protein is CATRESSYNEQFF. The complete variable domain, with remaining parts taken from reference TRBV28 and TRBJ2-1, reads DVKVTQSSRYLVKRTGEKVFLECVQDMDHENMFWYRQDPGLGLRLIYFSYDVKMKEKGDIPEGYSVSREKKERFSLILESASTNQTSMYLCATRESSYNEQFFGPGTRLTVL.

J is TRBJ1-1 and V is TRBV7-9, with unresolved D. The ends were cut back, 5 bases at V and 6 bases at J, with 13 bases in the middle. This CDR3 is built from 13 residues. Germline loops: CDR1 SEHNR, CDR2 FQNEAQ (reference sequence). CDR3 sequence (DNA): TGTGCCAGCAGCCGGGAGACACGGGCTGAAGCTTTCTTT. This gives the protein CASSRETRAEAFF.

DNA for the CDR3: TGTGCCAGCAGCCTAATGAGCCCCGCGGGAATCACTGAAGCTTTCTTT. Its protein is CASSLMSPAGITEAFF. This chain connects TRBV2 to TRBJ1-1; D not resolved. CDR1 is SNHLY and CDR2 is FYNNEI in the germline V gene. CDR3 length equals 16 residues. The V and J ends lost 6 bases and 4 bases respectively, with 21 bases between them.

This clonotype was seen a few times. This rearrangement joins TRBV10-2 to TRBJ2-1, with 9 positions matching TRBD2. V lost 6 bases to trimming and J lost 7 bases; unmatched junction nucleotides: 4. This CDR3 contains 13 residues. CDR1 and CDR2 (germline): WSHSY, SAAADI. This CDR3 reads CASRLAGRNEQFF. As DNA, the CDR3 is TGCGCCAGCAGGCTAGCGGGGCGTAATGAGCAGTTCTTC.

This clonotype has just a few counts. This rearrangement joins TRBV27 to TRBJ2-1; 7 nucleotides line up with TRBD2. Trimming removed 1 base from V and 0 bases from J; junction bases left unmatched: 6. This CDR3 is built from 17 residues. Germline V CDR1 and CDR2: MNHEY, SMNVEV (reference sequence). CDR3 sequence reads: CASSLFPGGSSYNEQFF. CDR3 nucleotide sequence: TGTGCCAGCAGTTTATTCCCCGGCGGGAGCTCCTACAATGAGCAGTTCTTC.

V usage is TRBV6-2 or TRBV6-3 and J usage is TRBJ2-1, with TRBD2 matching over 16 bases. CDR3 length: 17 amino acids. V gave up 6 bases and J gave up 2 bases; unmatched junction bases: 4. The germline gives CDR1 MNHEY, CDR2 SVGEGT. The CDR3 region is CASRGLAGGRTYNEQFF. Here the CDR3 DNA reads TGTGCCAGCAGGGGACTAGCGGGAGGGCGGACCTACAATGAGCAGTTCTTC.

Many counts were recorded for this clonotype. The CDR3 here is CASSRSPGCPSTDTQYF. In DNA, the CDR3 is TGTGCCAGCAGCAGGTCCCCTGGTTGTCCTAGCACAGATACGCAGTATTTT. The V gene is TRBV21-1, the J gene TRBJ2-3; TRBD1 is taken as the D call from the table, unchecked against the DNA. TRBV21-1 is labeled a pseudogene. The CDR3 loop spans 17 amino acids.

The V gene is TRBV28, the J gene TRBJ2-3; TRBD2 matches 9 bases. V dropped 2 bases and J dropped 4; count of bases not matched to a gene: 13. CDR1 and CDR2 from the germline V gene are MDHEN and SYDVKM. The CDR3 has 18 amino acids. CDR3 sequence reads: CASSLKLGGRAWADTQYF. Here the CDR3 DNA reads TGTGCCAGCAGTTTAAAGTTGGGCGGGAGGGCCTGGGCAGATACGCAGTATTTT.

The V gene is TRBV27, the J gene TRBJ2-7; D may be TRBD2 (6 bases). The V end lost 5 bases, the J end lost 0 bases, and 14 bases lay between the germline ends. The CDR3 contains 15 residues. Per germline, CDR1 MNHEY and CDR2 SMNVEV (reference sequence). CDR3 protein: CASSEGLGPSYEQYF. Here the CDR3 DNA reads TGTGCCAGCAGTGAGGGACTGGGCCCCTCCTACGAGCAGTACTTC.

There are many counts of this clonotype. The V call is TRBV28, the J call TRBJ1-1; D is uncertain. The CDR3 totals 13 residues. In germline, CDR1 is MDHEN, CDR2 SYDVKM. Trimming stripped 6 bases from V and 0 bases from J, with 8 bases between. The CDR3 DNA reads as TGTGCCAGCAGGAATAATCTGAACACTGAAGCTTTCTTT. Its translation: CASRNNLNTEAFF.

This clonotype was counted at least ten times. The gene calls are TRBV9 and TRBJ2-3; 10 positions match TRBD2. CDR3 size: 17 residues. Germline assignment: CDR1 SGDLS and CDR2 YYNGEE. The junction had 8 bases not matched to a gene; V was cut back by 0 bases and J by 4 bases. Here the CDR3 reads CASSVAELAGSSDTQYF. Written as DNA, the CDR3 is TGTGCCAGCAGCGTAGCTGAACTAGCGGGATCTTCAGATACGCAGTATTTT.

This clonotype has a handful of counts. V usage is TRBV28 and J usage is TRBJ2-7, with D perhaps matching TRBD2 (5 bases). V was cut by 2 bases and J by 4 bases, with 12 bases left in between. The germline CDR1 and CDR2 sequences are MDHEN and SYDVKM. The length of the CDR3 is 14 residues. CDR3 sequence: CASSLVSAKYEQYF. The CDR3 DNA reads TGTGCCAGCAGTTTAGTTAGCGCCAAGTACGAGCAGTACTTC.

This clonotype was recorded at least ten times. The chain is built from TRBV12-3 or TRBV12-4 and TRBJ2-3; D not resolved. This CDR3 has 14 amino acids. Trimming pared 0 bases from V and 1 base from J, leaving 5 bases between. CDR3 sequence (DNA): TGTGCCAGCAGTTTAGCGGTCGGCACAGATACGCAGTATTTT. Translated, it gives CASSLAVGTDTQYF.

The chain links TRBV2 to TRBJ2-6; D unclear. V lost 5 bases, J lost 4 bases, and 12 bases lay in between. The CDR3 sequence is 15 residues long. Germline lookup yields CDR1 SNHLY and CDR2 FYNNEI. In DNA form, the CDR3 reads TGTGCCAGCAGTAGTCGCGGAGCAGGGGCCAACGTCCTGACTTTC. Its translation is CASSSRGAGANVLTF.

This clonotype was detected a few times. The rearrangement links TRBV25-1 to TRBJ1-2; no clear D gene. Germline V gene data show CDR1 as MGHDK and CDR2 as SYGVNS. V was trimmed by 4 bases and J by 3 bases, leaving 15 bases between them. The CDR3 runs to 15 residues. The CDR3 is CASSVISLAYYGYTF. The CDR3 DNA is TGTGCCAGCAGTGTAATCTCCCTCGCATACTATGGCTACACCTTC.

The rearrangement uses TRBV28 and TRBJ2-7, with a weak D call TRBD2 (6 bases). Per germline, CDR1 MDHEN and CDR2 SYDVKM. V dropped 7 bases and J dropped 1 base, with 11 bases sitting between them. The CDR3 has 13 amino acids. DNA for the CDR3: TGTGCCAGCATCCCTAGCGTGTCCTACGAGCAGTACTTC. Protein: CASIPSVSYEQYF.

The chain combines TRBV5-1 with TRBJ2-3, with D possibly called TRBD1 or TRBD2 (5 bases each). CDR1 is SGHRS, CDR2 YFSETQ, per germline. V was shortened by 2 bases and J by 0 bases, with 13 bases between the two germline ends. This CDR3 comprises 16 residues. The CDR3 DNA is TGCGCCAGCAGCTTCGGTACGGGGCAGAGCACAGATACGCAGTATTTT. Translating it yields CASSFGTGQSTDTQYF.

This clonotype came up a few times. The V gene is TRBV6-1, the J gene TRBJ1-1; D may be TRBD1 (5 bases). The V end was cut by 7 bases, the J end by 0 bases, with 6 bases between. The CDR3 runs 12 residues. CDR1 and CDR2 (germline): MNHNS, SASEGT. The DNA of the CDR3 is TGTGCCAGCACCAGGGTGAACACTGAAGCTTTCTTT. Amino acid sequence: CASTRVNTEAFF.

The V gene is TRBV9, the J gene TRBJ2-4, with D unresolved. Germline V CDR1 and CDR2: SGDLS, YYNGEE. This CDR3 spans 13 amino acids. V lost 0 bases to trimming and J lost 7 bases, with 8 bases between them. The CDR3 DNA sequence: TGTGCCAGCAGCGTAGCCAGTTCCAACATTCAGTACTTC. Amino acids: CASSVASSNIQYF. Full variable domain (missing parts from reference TRBV9 and TRBJ2-4): DSGVTQTPKHLITATGQRVTLRCSPRSGDLSVYWYQQSLDQGLQFLIQYYNGEERAKGNILERFSAQQFPDLHSELNLSSLELGDSALYFCASSVASSNIQYFGAGTRLSVL.

The V gene is TRBV10-3, the J gene TRBJ2-3; 10 nucleotides match TRBD2. CDR1 is ENHRY, CDR2 SYGVKD, per germline. With V trimmed by 5 bases and J by 2 bases, 4 bases remained unmatched. This CDR3 spans 15 amino acids. CDR3 coding DNA: TGTGCCATCAGTAGCGGGAGGGCCACCACAGATACGCAGTATTTT. Translating gives CAISSGRATTDTQYF.